Listed below are T cell receptor beta chains from one sample, sequenced in a study of blood T cells in healthy people across ages. TCRdb ran MiXCR on the 5' RACE reads and lists one entry per CDR3 protein. In the table there are over 500,000 distinct CDR3 sequences, around 52% of which are singletons. Sequenced material: blood. The receptor set was obtained from a woman older than 75 in good health. Each CDR3 is given with its conserved first and last residue. The D gene is left open where the match is weak. Clone size is shown for a subset of rows, as once, few, many or a class of expanded clone.

d_gene	j_gene	v_gene	abundance	CDR3aa
TRBD1	TRBJ2-1	TRBV5-1	few	CASSFAGTGDNEQFF
NA	TRBJ2-1	TRBV29-1	many	CSVPLNEQFF
NA	TRBJ2-7	TRBV4-2	many	CASSLQEGSYEQYF
NA	TRBJ2-7	TRBV29-1	many	CSVEEAEGGDEQYF
NA	NA	TRBV28	NA	CASSGIAGRIEQYF
NA	TRBJ1-2	TRBV20-1	few	CSANYHGNYGYTF
TRBD2	TRBJ2-2	TRBV6-1	NA	CASGDSGRARELFF
NA	TRBJ2-5	TRBV20-1	many	CSASRGGRLETQYF
NA	TRBJ1-2	TRBV12-3/TRBV12-4	NA	CASSRTGHVSYTF
NA	TRBJ2-1	TRBV27	many	CASSPRWGGGSEQFF
TRBD1	TRBJ1-1	TRBV5-1	NA	CASSLAGTDSSEAFF
NA	TRBJ1-2	TRBV29-1	NA	CSVEDVGRGYTF
NA	TRBJ1-4	TRBV4-1	NA	CASSQEWGASGSGEKLFF
TRBD2	TRBJ2-1	TRBV4-2	once	CASSPGGAYNEQFF
TRBD1	TRBJ2-3	TRBV2	NA	CASSESGGFTDTQYF
NA	TRBJ1-2	TRBV27	NA	CASSLHPSFYGYTF
NA	TRBJ1-3	TRBV11-2	NA	CASSVDIGNTIYF
TRBD1	TRBJ1-2	TRBV25-1	NA	CASSVTGVTYGYTF
NA	TRBJ2-3	TRBV12-3/TRBV12-4	few	CASSLWPQAQYF
NA	TRBJ2-5	TRBV3-1	few	CASSQVIRGGKTQYF
NA	TRBJ2-7	TRBV28	NA	CASSPPGTSYEQYF
NA	TRBJ2-7	TRBV6-6	once	CASIGFRFEQYF
NA	TRBJ2-7	TRBV10-3	few	CAIGLGGEQYF
NA	TRBJ2-4	TRBV7-2	few	CASSFGGPQNIQYF
TRBD2	TRBJ2-5	TRBV7-2	NA	CASSLVGTSGKETQYF
TRBD2	TRBJ2-2	TRBV12-3/TRBV12-4	NA	CATGRGTNTGELFF
TRBD1	TRBJ2-1	TRBV20-1	NA	CSARVGGGYNEQFF
TRBD1	TRBJ1-1	TRBV20-1	once	CSANLRQGHTEAFF
TRBD2	TRBJ2-1	TRBV12-3/TRBV12-4	NA	CASSLGSGSYKEQFF
NA	TRBJ2-5	TRBV14	NA	CASSQVGAGFQETQYF
TRBD2	TRBJ2-3	TRBV5-1	NA	CASGLADPSFTDTQYF
TRBD1	TRBJ2-1	TRBV15	NA	CATSTGTGRYNEQFF
NA	TRBJ2-7	TRBV20-1	NA	CSPTGGSYEQYF
NA	TRBJ2-1	TRBV6-4	many	CASSLTGFNEQFF
TRBD1	TRBJ2-7	TRBV28	NA	CAGSLSGGVYEQYF
NA	TRBJ1-6	TRBV6-6	NA	CASSYSNGHSPLHF
NA	TRBJ2-7	TRBV4-3	NA	CASSQDPHREDWAYEQYF
NA	TRBJ2-2	TRBV5-1	many	CAAQLAANTGELFF
TRBD1	TRBJ2-5	TRBV12-3/TRBV12-4	NA	CASSSIRDSVQETQYF
NA	TRBJ1-4	TRBV7-9	NA	CASSSTETVSATNEKLFF
TRBD2	TRBJ2-1	TRBV5-1	NA	CASSPGLAGIDEQFF
NA	TRBJ1-2	TRBV3-1	many	CASSHGHYNYGYTF